This T cell receptor beta chain was found in a study of Ad26.COV2.S vaccination and SARS-CoV-2 variants. Overall study findings and caveats: Vaccine and placebo recipients had similar non-spike TCR breadth.

The ends were cut back, 5 bases at V and 8 bases at J, with 12 bases in the middle. Germline-derived CDR1 and CDR2 are SGHTA and FQGNSA. The CDR3 is 12 amino acids. Of note for this clone: The antigen remains undetermined.

Sequencing used immunoSEQ multiplex PCR; TCRdb keeps in-frame clones, though not all of them. The table has approximately 90,000 clones, approximately 86% seen once. The genes are TRBV7-2 and TRBJ1-1; no firm D call. The sequence came from a human donor who had recovered from COVID-19. The sample was peripheral blood, taken after recovery from COVID-19. The CDR3 DNA follows: TGTGCCAGCAGCGTCAGTCCGGTAGAAGCTTTCTTT. Translation: CASSVSPVEAFF.